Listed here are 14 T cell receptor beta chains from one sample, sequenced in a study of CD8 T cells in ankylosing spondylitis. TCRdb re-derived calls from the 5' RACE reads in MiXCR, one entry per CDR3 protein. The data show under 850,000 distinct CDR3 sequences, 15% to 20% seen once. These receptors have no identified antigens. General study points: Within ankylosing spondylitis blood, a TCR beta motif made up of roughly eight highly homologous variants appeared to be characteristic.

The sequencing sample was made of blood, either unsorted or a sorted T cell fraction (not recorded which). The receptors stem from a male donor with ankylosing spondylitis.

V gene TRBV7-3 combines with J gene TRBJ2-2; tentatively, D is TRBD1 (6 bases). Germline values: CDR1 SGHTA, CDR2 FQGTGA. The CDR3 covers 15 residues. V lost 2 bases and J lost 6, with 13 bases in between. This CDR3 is CASSLVGGEAGELFF. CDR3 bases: TGTGCCAGCAGCTTAGTTGGGGGCGAGGCCGGGGAGCTGTTTTTT. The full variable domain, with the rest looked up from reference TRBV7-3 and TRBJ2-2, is GAGVSQTPSNKVTEKGKYVELRCDPISGHTALYWYRQSLGQGPEFLIYFQGTGAADDSGLPNDRFFAVRPEGSVSTLKIQRTERGDSAVYLCASSLVGGEAGELFFGEGSRLTVL.

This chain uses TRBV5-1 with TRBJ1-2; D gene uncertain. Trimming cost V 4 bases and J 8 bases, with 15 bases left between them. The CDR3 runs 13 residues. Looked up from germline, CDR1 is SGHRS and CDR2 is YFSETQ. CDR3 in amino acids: CASSTGPTGGYTF. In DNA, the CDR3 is TGCGCCAGCAGCACCGGACCTACGGGGGGCTACACCTTC.

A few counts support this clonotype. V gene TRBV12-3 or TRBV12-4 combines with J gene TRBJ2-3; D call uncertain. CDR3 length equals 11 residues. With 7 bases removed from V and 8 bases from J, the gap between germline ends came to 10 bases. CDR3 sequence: CASTRYGTQYF. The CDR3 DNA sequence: TGTGCCAGCACCCGGTACGGTACGCAGTATTTT.

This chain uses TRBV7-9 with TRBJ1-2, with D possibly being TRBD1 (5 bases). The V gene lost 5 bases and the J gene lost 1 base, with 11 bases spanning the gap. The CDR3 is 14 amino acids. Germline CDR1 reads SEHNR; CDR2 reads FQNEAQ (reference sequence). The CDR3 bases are TGTGCCAGCAGCCTAAAACAGGATAACTATGGCTACACCTTC. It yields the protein CASSLKQDNYGYTF.

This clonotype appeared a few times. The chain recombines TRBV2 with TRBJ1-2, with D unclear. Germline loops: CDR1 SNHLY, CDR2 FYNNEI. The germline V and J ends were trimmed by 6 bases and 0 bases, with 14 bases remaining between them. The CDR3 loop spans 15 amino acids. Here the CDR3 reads CASRELALANYGYTF. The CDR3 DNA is TGTGCCAGCAGGGAGTTGGCATTGGCTAACTATGGCTACACCTTC. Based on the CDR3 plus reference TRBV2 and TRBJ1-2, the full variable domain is EPEVTQTPSHQVTQMGQEVILRCVPISNHLYFYWYRQILGQKVEFLVSFYNNEISEKSEIFDDQFSVERPDGSNFTLKIRSTKLEDSAMYFCASRELALANYGYTFGSGTRLTVV.

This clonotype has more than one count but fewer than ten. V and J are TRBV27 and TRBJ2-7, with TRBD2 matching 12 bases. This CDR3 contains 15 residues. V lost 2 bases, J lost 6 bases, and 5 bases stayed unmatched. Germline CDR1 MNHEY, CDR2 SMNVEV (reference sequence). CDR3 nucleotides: TGTGCCAGCAGTTTAACTAGCGGGAGGTTGGGCGAGCAGTACTTC. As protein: CASSLTSGRLGEQYF.

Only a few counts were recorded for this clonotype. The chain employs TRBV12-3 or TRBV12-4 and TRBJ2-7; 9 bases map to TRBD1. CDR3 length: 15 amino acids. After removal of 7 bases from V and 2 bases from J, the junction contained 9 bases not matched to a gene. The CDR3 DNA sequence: TGTGCCAGCACCAATTCTGGGACAGGGACCTACGAGCAGTACTTC. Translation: CASTNSGTGTYEQYF.

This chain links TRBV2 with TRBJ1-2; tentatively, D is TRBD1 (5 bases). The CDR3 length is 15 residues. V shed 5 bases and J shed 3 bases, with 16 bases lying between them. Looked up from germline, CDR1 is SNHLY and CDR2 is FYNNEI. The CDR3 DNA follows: TGTGCCAGCAGTCGGGATGGGGCGGGTCACTATGGCTACACCTTC. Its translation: CASSRDGAGHYGYTF.

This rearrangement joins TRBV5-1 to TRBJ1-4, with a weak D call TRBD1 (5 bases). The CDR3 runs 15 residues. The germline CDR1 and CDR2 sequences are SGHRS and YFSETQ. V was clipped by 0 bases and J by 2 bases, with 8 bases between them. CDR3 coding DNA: TGCGCCAGCAGCTTGGCCGCAGGGACTAATGAAAAACTGTTTTTT. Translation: CASSLAAGTNEKLFF.

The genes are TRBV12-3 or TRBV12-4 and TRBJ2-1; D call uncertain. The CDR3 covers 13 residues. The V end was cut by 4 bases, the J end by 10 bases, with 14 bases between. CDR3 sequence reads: CASSWQAASEQFF. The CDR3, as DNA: TGTGCCAGCAGTTGGCAGGCGGCCTCGGAGCAGTTCTTC.

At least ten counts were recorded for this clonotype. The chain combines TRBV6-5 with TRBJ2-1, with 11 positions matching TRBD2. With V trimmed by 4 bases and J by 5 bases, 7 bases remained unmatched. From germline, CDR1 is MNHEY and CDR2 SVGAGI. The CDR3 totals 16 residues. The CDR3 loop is CASSWEGLAVNNEQFF. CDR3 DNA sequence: TGTGCCAGCAGTTGGGAGGGACTAGCGGTTAACAATGAGCAGTTCTTC.

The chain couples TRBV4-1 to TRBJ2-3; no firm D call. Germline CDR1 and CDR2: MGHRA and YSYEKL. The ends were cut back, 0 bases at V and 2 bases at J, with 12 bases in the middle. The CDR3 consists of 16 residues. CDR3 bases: TGCGCCAGCAGCCAAGATAGGGTAGCTCTCACAGATACGCAGTATTTT. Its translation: CASSQDRVALTDTQYF.

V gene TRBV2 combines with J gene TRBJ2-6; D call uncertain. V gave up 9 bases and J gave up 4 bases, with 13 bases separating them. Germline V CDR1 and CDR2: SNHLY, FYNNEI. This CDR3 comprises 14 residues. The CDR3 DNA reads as TGTGCCAGTGATAGGAAAGCAGGGGCCAACGTCCTGACTTTC. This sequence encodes CASDRKAGANVLTF.

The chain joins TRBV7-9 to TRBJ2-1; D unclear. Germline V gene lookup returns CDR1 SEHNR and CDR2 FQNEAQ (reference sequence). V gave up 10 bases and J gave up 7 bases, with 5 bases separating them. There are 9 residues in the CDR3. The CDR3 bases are TGTGCCACGAATAATGAGCAGTTCTTC. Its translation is CATNNEQFF.